Listed below are T cell receptor beta chains from one sample, sequenced in a study of cytotoxic CD8 clonotypes in ibrutinib-treated CLL. Libraries were prepared by immunoSEQ multiplex PCR; TCRdb keeps only in-frame clonotypes and omits some of them. The sample contains about 9,200 clones, 60% to 65% of which appear only once. The sequenced sample was PBMCs, obtained before ibrutinib treatment. The receptors stem from a human donor with chronic lymphocytic leukemia. Both conserved end residues are part of each CDR3. The D gene is left open where the match is weak. Some rows mark clone size as missing; the rest say once, few, many or name a class of expanded clone.

J	size	D	V	DNA	CDR3
TRBJ2-5	medium-sized	.	TRBV2	TGTGCCAGCAATGGGTTGGCAGCTCAAGAGACCCAGTACTTC	CASNGLAAQETQYF
TRBJ1-4	.	.	TRBV7-9	TGTGCCAGCAGCCCTACGGGAATACCTGAAAAACTGTTTTTT	CASSPTGIPEKLFF
TRBJ2-7	few	.	TRBV11-2	TGTGCCAGCGGCTATGGGGCGGTCTACGAGCAGTACTTC	CASGYGAVYEQYF
TRBJ1-3	few	.	TRBV6-5	TGTGCCAGCAGTTACTCGAAGGGACTTCCCCAAGACACCATATATTTT	CASSYSKGLPQDTIYF
TRBJ2-5	few	.	TRBV18	TGTGCCAGCTCACAAGGGACGGCGCTGACGGAGACCCAGTACTTC	CASSQGTALTETQYF
TRBJ1-3	.	.	TRBV14	TGTGCCAGCAGCCAAGGGCAGAGAGTATATTTT	CASSQGQRVYF
TRBJ2-1	.	.	TRBV18	TGTGCCAGCTCAACCGGACTCTACAATGAGCAGTTCTTC	CASSTGLYNEQFF
TRBJ1-5	.	.	TRBV6-1	TGTGCCAGCAGTCCGAGCGGTCAGCCCCAGCATTTT	CASSPSGQPQHF
TRBJ2-7	few	TRBD2	TRBV10-3	TGTGCCATCAGTCCCCCGGGACTAGCGGGGGGAGTTTACGAGCAGTACTTC	CAISPPGLAGGVYEQYF
TRBJ1-1	.	.	TRBV5-4	TGTGCCAGCTCCCCTGCCCACCAGGGAACTGAAGCTTTCTTT	CASSPAHQGTEAFF
TRBJ1-2	medium-sized	.	TRBV9	TGTGCCAGCAGCCTCGGGGGTGCCTATGGCTACACCTTC	CASSLGGAYGYTF
TRBJ2-5	.	TRBD2	TRBV6-1	TGTGCCAGCACGGCGGGGGGGATCCAAGAGACCCAGTACTTC	CASTAGGIQETQYF
TRBJ2-5	.	.	TRBV7-6	TGTGCCAGCAGCTTTACACCAAACCAAGAGACCCAGTACTTC	CASSFTPNQETQYF
TRBJ1-4	few	.	TRBV27	TGTGCCAGCAGTCCTCAGACCGAACTAGCAACTAATGAAAAACTGTTTTTT	CASSPQTELATNEKLFF
TRBJ1-1	.	.	TRBV2	TGTGCCAGCAGGGCGACAGAGAAAAACACTGAAGCTTTCTTT	CASRATEKNTEAFF
TRBJ1-1	.	.	TRBV5-1	TGCGCCAGCAGCTTAGAGCAGGGACGGACTGAAGCTTTCTTT	CASSLEQGRTEAFF
TRBJ2-5	.	.	TRBV6-5	TGTGCCAGCAGTTCGCGGAGGGCAGGGTACCAAGAGACCCAGTACTTC	CASSSRRAGYQETQYF
TRBJ1-6	large	.	TRBV9	TGTGCCAGCAGCGTTAGACAGGACCATAATTCACCCCTCCACTTT	CASSVRQDHNSPLHF
TRBJ1-5	.	.	TRBV30	TGTGCCTGGAGTGCCGGGACACTGAGCAATCAGCCCCAGCATTTT	CAWSAGTLSNQPQHF
TRBJ2-2	.	.	TRBV6-1	TGTGCCAGCAGTGCTGAGTTCGGCACCGGGGAGCTGTTTTTT	CASSAEFGTGELFF
TRBJ1-3	few	.	TRBV18	TGTGCCAGCTCACCACCGGGGGCAGCTGGAAACACCATATATTTT	CASSPPGAAGNTIYF
TRBJ2-7	.	.	TRBV29-1	TGCAGCGTCCTACCTCCGACAGGTACCTACGAGCAGTACTTC	CSVLPPTGTYEQYF
TRBJ2-7	.	.	TRBV7-2	TGTGCCAGCAGCTTAGATGGGCCGTCCGAGCAGTACTTC	CASSLDGPSEQYF
TRBJ2-6	.	.	TRBV7-6	TGTGCCAGCAGCTTAGTAGATACCGGGGCCAACGTCCTGACTTTC	CASSLVDTGANVLTF
TRBJ2-1	.	.	TRBV7-3	TGTGCCAGCAGCTTAGCTAGCTCTATAGGCGAGCAGTTCTTC	CASSLASSIGEQFF
TRBJ1-2	.	.	TRBV30	TGTGCCTGGTACCCCATGGGGGGCGGCGGTAATGGCTACACCTTC	CAWYPMGGGGNGYTF
TRBJ2-3	few	.	TRBV15	TGTGCCACCAGCAGAGATCCAACCTGGGGAAAGGGGACAGATACGCAGTATTTT	CATSRDPTWGKGTDTQYF
TRBJ1-2	.	TRBD1	TRBV14	TGTGCCAGCAGCCGATCCGGACAGGGCGGGACATATGGCTACACCTTC	CASSRSGQGGTYGYTF
TRBJ1-2	.	.	TRBV4-1	TGCGCCAGCAGCCAAGATCCCGGGGACGGCTACACCTTC	CASSQDPGDGYTF
TRBJ2-7	.	.	TRBV29-1	TGCAGCGTCGGCGCAGGTAACGAGCAGTACTTC	CSVGAGNEQYF
TRBJ1-2	few	TRBD1	TRBV4-2	TGTGCCAGCAGCCAAGATCTCGGACAGGGCGGCTACACCTTC	CASSQDLGQGGYTF
TRBJ1-5	.	.	TRBV4-2	TGTGCCAGCAGCCAAACAGTCATCCAGCCCCAGCATTTT	CASSQTVIQPQHF
TRBJ1-2	.	.	TRBV19	TGTGCCAGTAGGGGAAGAGCTAACTATGGCTACACCTTC	CASRGRANYGYTF
TRBJ1-4	.	TRBD1	TRBV30	TGTGCCTGGAGTGTAGACAGGGCCGAAAAACTGTTTTTT	CAWSVDRAEKLFF
TRBJ1-3	.	.	TRBV5-4	TGTGCCAGCAGCTTAATCTCTGGAAACACCATATATTTT	CASSLISGNTIYF
TRBJ1-2	once	.	TRBV7-2	TGTGCCAGCAGCTCCGCCCCTCTCTATGGCTACACCTTC	CASSSAPLYGYTF
TRBJ1-4	.	TRBD1	TRBV7-9	TGTGCCAGCAGCCAGGGACAGCTCAATGAAAAACTGTTTTTT	CASSQGQLNEKLFF
TRBJ1-1	once	TRBD1	TRBV18	TGTGCCAGCTCACCACCGGACAGGGGGCTTGGCACTGAAGCTTTCTTT	CASSPPDRGLGTEAFF
TRBJ2-3	.	TRBD1	TRBV7-3	TGTGCCAGCAGCTCCCAGACAGGGAGCACAGATACGCAGTATTTT	CASSSQTGSTDTQYF
TRBJ1-1	few	.	TRBV5-1	TGCGCCAGCAGCTCAGGGTACACTGAAGCTTTCTTT	CASSSGYTEAFF
TRBJ1-2	few	.	TRBV15	TGTGCCACCAGCTCGGGGGAGACTGTTGCCCACGGCGGCTACACCTTC	CATSSGETVAHGGYTF
TRBJ2-2	.	.	TRBV6-5	TGTGCCAGCAGTTACTTTCGGGGAGGAGGATCCGGGGAGCTGTTTTTT	CASSYFRGGGSGELFF
TRBJ1-2	.	TRBD1	TRBV20-1	TGCAGTGCCGGGACAGGGGATGGCTACACCTTC	CSAGTGDGYTF
TRBJ1-2	few	.	TRBV5-1	TGCGCCAGCAGCTTGGGGGCCCCTAACTATGGCTACACCTTC	CASSLGAPNYGYTF
TRBJ2-2	.	.	TRBV9	TGTGCCAGCAGCGTAGCCCAGGGCATGGTGGGAAACACCGGGGAGCTGTTTTTT	CASSVAQGMVGNTGELFF
TRBJ2-6	once	.	TRBV4-1	TGCGCCAGCAGCCAAGATGAAGCAGGGTCTGGGGCCAACGTCCTGACTTTC	CASSQDEAGSGANVLTF
TRBJ1-1	.	TRBD1	TRBV11-2	TGTGCCAGCAGCCTGATTCGGGGACAGGGGAACACTGAAGCTTTCTTT	CASSLIRGQGNTEAFF
TRBJ1-5	once	.	TRBV16	TGTGCCAGCAGCCGCCCAGGAGGAAGCAATCAGCCCCAGCATTTT	CASSRPGGSNQPQHF
TRBJ1-1	.	.	TRBV4-2	TGTGCCAGCAGCCAAGATACCGGACACTCACACACTGAAGCTTTCTTT	CASSQDTGHSHTEAFF
TRBJ2-7	.	.	TRBV27	TGTGCCAGCAGGCTCTTAGACGGGTACGAGCAGTACTTC	CASRLLDGYEQYF
TRBJ1-2	.	.	TRBV2	TGTGCCAGCAGTGGGTTAAGTTTGAATGGCTACACCTTC	CASSGLSLNGYTF
TRBJ1-1	.	.	TRBV5-1	TGCGCCAGCAGCCGGGCCGGGACATTGAACACTGAAGCTTTCTTT	CASSRAGTLNTEAFF
TRBJ2-7	.	TRBD2	TRBV7-2	TGTGCCAGCAGCTCCCGTTTGCCGGGAGGTCCCTACGAGCAGTACTTC	CASSSRLPGGPYEQYF
TRBJ2-1	few	.	TRBV30	TGTGCCCAATTAGGGGGATGGAATGAGCAGTTCTTC	CAQLGGWNEQFF
TRBJ2-3	.	.	TRBV19	TGTGCCAGTAGTCCCGGGTTACCCTCCACAGATACGCAGTATTTT	CASSPGLPSTDTQYF